This is a list of T cell receptor beta chains from one sample in a study of cytomegalovirus exposure and HLA in healthy donors. The assay was immunoSEQ multiplex PCR, and TCRdb's table has in-frame clones only and misses some. The table records over 85,000 clones, roughly 94% of them present only once. Sequenced input: PBMCs. Every receptor here comes from a woman aged 18-30 years in good health and CMV-seronegative. Both conserved end residues are part of each CDR3. Each record gives: J gene, clone size, V gene, CDR3 length, D gene, CDR3 protein, CDR3 DNA. D genes are given only for firm matches. Not all rows give a size; the values are once, few, many and, for expanded clones, a class.

TRBJ1-2 - TRBV9 13 - CASSSDTYYGYTF TGTGCCAGCAGCAGTGACACCTACTATGGCTACACCTTC
TRBJ1-1 - TRBV29-1 17 - CSVEDLAGVSPNTEAFF TGCAGCGTTGAAGATCTGGCGGGTGTCTCCCCGAACACTGAAGCTTTCTTT
TRBJ1-3 - TRBV19 16 - CASTYWTGSSGNTIYF TGTGCCTCTACCTACTGGACGGGGAGCTCTGGAAACACCATATATTTT
TRBJ2-1 - TRBV27 11 - CASSASYEQFF TGTGCCAGCAGTGCTTCCTACGAGCAGTTCTTC
TRBJ2-1 - TRBV27 13 TRBD2 CASSLSGRFEQFF TGTGCCAGCAGTCTTAGCGGGAGGTTTGAGCAGTTCTTC
TRBJ1-1 once TRBV27 15 - CASSRDGGLATEAFF TGTGCCAGCAGTAGGGATGGGGGGTTGGCCACTGAAGCTTTCTTT
TRBJ2-7 once TRBV10-1 14 TRBD1 CASSGTGSSYEQYF TGCGCCAGCAGTGGGACAGGGTCCTCCTACGAGCAGTACTTC
TRBJ1-2 - TRBV30 15 - CAWSVDSLPFYGYTF TGTGCCTGGAGTGTGGACAGCCTACCTTTCTATGGCTACACCTTC
TRBJ2-3 - TRBV6-1 15 TRBD2 CASSEFSGGKDTQYF TGTGCCAGCAGTGAGTTTAGCGGGGGGAAGGATACGCAGTATTTT
TRBJ2-7 - TRBV29-1 13 TRBD1 CSVTSGGSYEQYF TGCAGCGTTACGTCAGGGGGCTCCTACGAGCAGTACTTC
TRBJ2-7 - TRBV7-2 13 - CASSSGRGYEQYF TGTGCCAGCAGCTCCGGGAGAGGCTACGAGCAGTACTTC
TRBJ2-3 - TRBV25-1 15 TRBD1 CASSPRDRATDTQYF TGTGCCAGCAGCCCGCGGGACAGGGCGACAGATACGCAGTATTTT
TRBJ1-1 - TRBV30 12 TRBD1 CACDRGSTEAFF TGTGCCTGCGACAGGGGCTCCACTGAAGCTTTCTTT
TRBJ1-6 - TRBV2 16 TRBD1 CASSDDGQGWTSPLHF TGTGCCAGCAGTGACGATGGACAGGGATGGACTTCACCCCTCCACTTT
TRBJ1-2 - TRBV5-1 14 TRBD1 CASSFGQGDYGYTF TGCGCCAGCAGCTTCGGACAGGGCGACTATGGCTACACCTTC
TRBJ2-7 - TRBV19 17 TRBD2 CASSLWGLAGGPYEQYF TGTGCCAGTAGTCTATGGGGACTAGCGGGAGGGCCCTACGAGCAGTACTTC
TRBJ2-1 - TRBV19 15 - CASSMSWGAVGEQFF TGTGCCAGTAGTATGAGTTGGGGAGCCGTCGGTGAGCAGTTCTTC
TRBJ1-2 - TRBV19 14 - CASASPERTYGYTF TGTGCCAGTGCATCCCCCGAGCGTACCTATGGCTACACCTTC
TRBJ1-2 - TRBV9 16 - CASSVGVEGANYGYTF TGTGCCAGCAGCGTAGGGGTGGAGGGAGCTAACTATGGCTACACCTTC
TRBJ1-2 - TRBV10-3 14 TRBD1 CAISGQGISDGYTF TGTGCCATCAGTGGACAGGGGATTTCGGATGGCTACACCTTC
TRBJ1-5 - TRBV4-1 11 - CASSLSQPQHF TGCGCCAGCAGCCTGAGTCAGCCCCAGCATTTT
TRBJ1-2 - TRBV15 15 - CATSRDRSGFYGYTF TGTGCCACCAGCAGAGATCGGTCAGGGTTCTATGGCTACACCTTC
TRBJ1-2 - TRBV9 17 TRBD1 CASSDSLPGQGSYGYTF TGTGCCAGCAGCGATTCTCTCCCGGGACAGGGGTCGTATGGCTACACCTTC
TRBJ2-3 - TRBV5-1 14 - CASSLGTSTDTQYF TGCGCCAGCAGCTTGGGGACTAGCACAGATACGCAGTATTTT
TRBJ1-3 - TRBV18 14 - CASSPGETGNTIYF TGTGCCAGCTCACCGGGAGAAACTGGAAACACCATATATTTT
TRBJ2-3 - TRBV30 16 - CAWTHPVAGSTDTQYF TGTGCCTGGACCCACCCGGTGGCGGGGAGCACAGATACGCAGTATTTT
TRBJ2-3 - TRBV18 17 TRBD1 CASSLRDMGQGGDTQYF TGTGCCAGCTCACTCCGCGATATGGGACAGGGCGGAGATACGCAGTATTTT
TRBJ1-5 - TRBV27 15 - CASSPRFGPNQPQHF TGTGCCAGCAGTCCCAGGTTTGGGCCTAATCAGCCCCAGCATTTT
TRBJ1-1 - TRBV10-3 13 - CAISGGDRTEAFF TGTGCCATCAGTGGGGGGGACCGGACTGAAGCTTTCTTT
TRBJ2-5 - TRBV9 13 TRBD2 CASSVAGGGTQYF TGTGCCAGCAGCGTAGCGGGAGGGGGGACCCAGTACTTC
TRBJ2-5 - TRBV30 14 TRBD1 CACSPGTGRETQYF TGTGCCTGTTCCCCCGGGACAGGGAGGGAGACCCAGTACTTC
TRBJ1-3 - TRBV7-8 14 - CASSLAGVKNTIYF TGTGCCAGCAGCTTAGCAGGGGTTAAAAACACCATATATTTT
TRBJ2-5 - TRBV7-9 16 TRBD2 CASSPPQGGAAETQYF TGTGCCAGCAGCCCGCCCCAGGGAGGGGCAGCGGAGACCCAGTACTTC
TRBJ2-7 - TRBV7-2 15 TRBD2 CASSATSGSSYEQYF TGTGCCAGCAGCGCGACTAGCGGGAGCTCCTACGAGCAGTACTTC
TRBJ2-7 - TRBV9 14 TRBD1 CASSVGDRSYEQYF TGTGCCAGCAGCGTAGGGGACAGATCCTACGAGCAGTACTTC
TRBJ2-2 - TRBV10-3 11 - CAIQGTGELFF TGTGCCATCCAGGGTACCGGGGAGCTGTTTTTT
TRBJ2-3 - TRBV6-1 14 - CASRPSWGTDTQYF TGTGCCAGCAGGCCTAGTTGGGGCACAGATACGCAGTATTTT
TRBJ2-7 - TRBV27 13 - CASSPSGSDEQYF TGTGCCAGCAGTCCGTCCGGGTCGGACGAGCAGTACTTC
TRBJ2-1 - TRBV19 15 TRBD2 CASRSGTSGGNEQFF TGTGCCAGTAGATCCGGGACTAGCGGGGGGAATGAGCAGTTCTTC
TRBJ2-7 - TRBV7-2 13 - CASGGTGLYEQYF TGTGCCAGCGGGGGGACGGGACTCTACGAGCAGTACTTC
TRBJ1-1 - TRBV5-1 12 - CASSLVAGEAFF TGCGCCAGCAGCTTGGTGGCAGGCGAAGCTTTCTTT
TRBJ2-1 - TRBV4-2 16 TRBD1 CASSHSSGQVENEQFF TGTGCCAGCAGCCATTCCTCCGGACAGGTTGAAAATGAGCAGTTCTTC
TRBJ1-4 - TRBV7-7 15 - CASSPAGAPGEKLFF TGTGCTAGCAGCCCCGCAGGGGCGCCGGGTGAAAAACTGTTTTTT
TRBJ2-3 - TRBV4-3 16 TRBD2 CASSRGLAGVTDTQYF TGCGCCAGCAGCCGAGGCCTAGCGGGGGTTACAGATACGCAGTATTTT